A selection of T cell receptor beta chains follows, all from one sample in a study of identical twins. TCRdb recomputed calls from the 5' RACE reads with MiXCR, one row per CDR3 protein. The sample records around 240,000 distinct CDR3 sequences, roughly 7% being singletons. These same data were also listed under a study on yellow fever vaccine responses in identical twins.

The source material was memory (CD45RO+) T cells sorted from blood. The receptors were sampled from a woman between 18 and 30 years old in good health. Each CDR3 is given without its conserved first and last residue. A D gene is named only where the DNA matches it firmly.

>13|TRBV9|TRBD1|TRBJ2-3
ASSVTGVGTDTQY
>16|TRBV10-2|-|TRBJ2-3
ASSVGTPVKIEDITQY
>12|TRBV7-3|TRBD2|TRBJ2-5
ASSVQAGGETQY
>8|TRBV20-1|-|TRBJ2-3
SARADTQY
>19|TRBV27|TRBD2|TRBJ2-2
ASSLSLNRGLAGVITGELF
>11|TRBV5-6|TRBD1|TRBJ2-1
ASSHGTDNEQF
>14|TRBV7-8|TRBD1|TRBJ1-1
ASSFTGAPESRAAF
>13|TRBV10-2|TRBD2|TRBJ2-5
ASQVSSGVQETQY
>14|TRBV28|-|TRBJ2-5
ASSLAGSLEQETQY
>13|TRBV12-3/TRBV12-4|-|TRBJ1-2
ASSLAAGKPYGYT
>11|TRBV10-3|-|TRBJ2-1
AISAGAYNEQF
>16|TRBV27|TRBD1|TRBJ2-6
ASSRTGPSHSGANVLT
>11|TRBV20-1|TRBD1|TRBJ2-7
SARGDRAYEQY
>10|TRBV27|-|TRBJ2-1
ASRLTGTEQF
>13|TRBV20-1|-|TRBJ2-1
SAPNPGFRRNEQF
>14|TRBV10-3|TRBD2|TRBJ2-1
AISRASGSGNDEQF
>12|TRBV5-1|-|TRBJ2-5
ASSLADGKETQY
>13|TRBV7-9|-|TRBJ1-1
ASSLYEGGNTEAF
>11|TRBV29-1|-|TRBJ2-5
SLWQAPQETQY
>12|TRBV7-3|-|TRBJ2-7
ASSPVGNQGEQY
>9|TRBV28|-|TRBJ1-2
ASTTYYGYT
>13|TRBV3-1|-|TRBJ1-4
ASSRFDRFNEKLF
>13|TRBV28|TRBD1|TRBJ2-7
ASRRDRGEHYEQY
>11|TRBV5-1|-|TRBJ1-1
ASSPSAGSEAF
>12|TRBV5-1|-|TRBJ1-6
ASSLDRNNSPLH